This record concerns one T cell receptor beta chain sequence. Its antigen is currently unknown. These data originate in a study of cytotoxic CD8 clonotypes in ibrutinib-treated CLL. Study as a whole: The patients, roughly twelve relapsed/refractory and approximately 14 treatment-naive, included 17 who were IGHV unmutated. Samples averaged approximately 250,000 productive templates and about 94,000 productive rearrangements. Study-wide findings and caveats: With treatment, public clonotypes, which were uncommon, either contracted or remained stable. Against age-matched healthy donors, baseline clonality ran higher and tracked circulating CD8+ T-cell counts.

This CDR3 has 15 residues. CDR1 and CDR2 (germline): SGHTA, FQGNSA. Trimming stripped 3 bases from V and 3 bases from J, with 12 bases between. Here immunoSEQ multiplex PCR was the method, and the copy in TCRdb shows in-frame clones only, minus some. The table has fewer than 100,000 clones, about 85% seen once; the top ten hold roughly 4.8%. V and J are TRBV7-2 and TRBJ1-3, with TRBD1 as a possible D gene (5 bases). The sample in question was PBMCs, obtained after 12 months of ibrutinib treatment. The clonotype was recovered from a human donor with chronic lymphocytic leukemia. The CDR3 DNA is TGTGCCAGCAGCTTGCCCCCAGGGTATGGAAACACCATATATTTT. It translates to CASSLPPGYGNTIYF.